The 21 T cell receptor beta chains below all came from one sample that was sequenced in a study of T cell responses to AZD1222 COVID-19 vaccine (dated by TCRdb to about 2021). The library was generated by the immunoSEQ multiplex PCR assay. Imported from immuneACCESS, the table was reduced by TCRdb to in-frame sequences with V and J called. These copies leave out some clones; in studies compared against another copy, an unresolved V gene accounts for under half, and the cause of the remainder is not known. The sample table contains 180,000 or so clones; only one count was recorded for 94% of them. The ten largest clonotypes hold approximately 0.64% of the sample. What the time point label conveys for this sample: baseline before first vaccination. Sequenced here: peripheral blood, sampled on day 0 of AZD1222 vaccination. These TCRs come from an adult in good health.

The V and J genes are TRBV7-8 and TRBJ1-3, with a weak D call TRBD1 (5 bases). The length of the CDR3 is 14 residues. V was clipped by 4 bases and J by 4 bases, with 11 bases between them. The V gene's germline CDR1 is SGHVS and CDR2 FQNEAQ. CDR3 DNA sequence: TGTGCCAGCAGCTATGGGGGGGGAGGAAACACCATATATTTT. This encodes CASSYGGGGNTIYF. Drawing the rest from reference TRBV7-8 and TRBJ1-3, the complete variable domain is GAGVSQSPRYKVAKRGQDVALRCDPISGHVSLFWYQQALGQGPEFLTYFQNEAQLDKSGLPSDRFFAERPEGSVSTLKIQRTQQEDSAVYLCASSYGGGGNTIYFGEGSWLTVV.

The chain is built from TRBV10-3 and TRBJ1-5, with D unclear. Trimming pared 5 bases from V and 0 bases from J, leaving 11 bases between. The CDR3 has 15 amino acids. Germline CDR1 and CDR2: ENHRY and SYGVKD. CDR3: CAISSAAYSNQPQHF. CDR3 DNA: TGTGCCATCAGTTCGGCAGCTTATAGCAATCAGCCCCAGCATTTT.

This clone was observed once. This chain uses TRBV28 with TRBJ1-5; TRBD1 agrees at 9 bases. The CDR3 contains 13 residues. The V and J ends lost 6 bases and 7 bases, in that order; junction bases with no gene match: 4. Germline V gene lookup returns CDR1 MDHEN and CDR2 SYDVKM. Written as DNA, the CDR3 is TGTGCCAGCAGGGGACAGGGTCCCCAGCCCCAGCATTTT. The encoded protein is CASRGQGPQPQHF.

The DNA of the CDR3 is TGTGCTAGTGGTTTGGTAGTGACAGGAGACACCGGGGAGCTGTTTTTT. This encodes CASGLVVTGDTGELFF. This sequence joins TRBV12-5 and TRBJ2-2; tentative D call: TRBD1 (6 bases). The CDR3 consists of 16 residues. Germline V gene lookup returns CDR1 LGHNT and CDR2 FRNRAP. V was trimmed by 0 bases and J by 3 bases, leaving 11 bases between them.

V usage is TRBV6-5 and J usage is TRBJ2-7, with 7 bases lining up with TRBD1. The CDR3 contains 12 residues. The trim removed 6 bases at V and 7 bases at J, leaving 6 bases unmatched. Germline values: CDR1 MNHEY, CDR2 SVGAGI. CDR3: CASRVQTGEQYF. The CDR3 coding sequence is TGTGCCAGCAGAGTTCAGACAGGGGAGCAGTACTTC.

This clone occurred a few times. The DNA for the CDR3 is TGTGCCAGCAGCGAACGACAGGGAAACTATGGCTACACCTTC. It codes for CASSERQGNYGYTF. The rearrangement links TRBV11-2 to TRBJ1-2; 7 bases fit TRBD1. This CDR3 spans 14 amino acids. Germline V gene data show CDR1 as SGHAT and CDR2 as FQNNGV. V shed 5 bases, J shed 2 bases, and the junction held 5 bases outside the gene matches. Using reference TRBV11-2 and TRBJ1-2 for the parts outside the CDR3, the full variable domain is EAGVAQSPRYKIIEKRQSVAFWCNPISGHATLYWYQQILGQGPKLLIQFQNNGVVDDSQLPKDRFSAERLKGVDSTLKIQPAKLEDSAVYLCASSERQGNYGYTFGSGTRLTVV.

The chain uses TRBV10-1 and TRBJ2-3; D possibly corresponds to TRBD2 (6 bases). The germline V and J ends were trimmed by 4 bases and 6 bases, with 11 bases remaining between them. The CDR3 consists of 13 residues. Germline-derived CDR1 and CDR2 are WNHNN and SYGVQD (reference sequence). CDR3: CASSVGGRDTQYF. Written as DNA, the CDR3 is TGCGCCAGCAGTGTCGGGGGACGGGATACGCAGTATTTT.

This clone appeared once. The V call is TRBV2, the J call TRBJ1-2, with D unresolved. The CDR3 loop spans 12 amino acids. Germline loops: CDR1 SNHLY, CDR2 FYNNEI. Between the trimmed V and J ends, which lost 7 bases and 7 bases, there was a span of 13 bases. CDR3 region: CASKGSSSGYTF. The CDR3 nucleotides read TGTGCCAGCAAGGGATCCTCCAGTGGCTACACCTTC.

V usage is TRBV6-1 and J usage is TRBJ1-1, with D possibly TRBD1 on 6 matching bases. V shed 2 bases and J shed 3 bases, with 10 bases lying between them. The CDR3 has 14 amino acids. Germline values: CDR1 MNHNS, CDR2 SASEGT. The CDR3 DNA reads TGTGCCAGCAGTGAACGGGGGCTGGACACTGAAGCTTTCTTT. It specifies CASSERGLDTEAFF.

V and J are TRBV9 and TRBJ1-5; 9 nucleotides match TRBD1. V gave up 3 bases and J gave up 6 bases; unmatched junction bases: 10. The CDR3 contains 16 residues. Germline values: CDR1 SGDLS, CDR2 YYNGEE. CDR3 bases: TGTGCCAGCAGCGCCGACAGGGGGGCTGGAGGTCAGCCCCAGCATTTT. Protein product: CASSADRGAGGQPQHF.

The chain joins TRBV5-1 to TRBJ2-1; D may correspond to TRBD1 or TRBD2 (6 bases each). Germline lookup yields CDR1 SGHRS and CDR2 YFSETQ. The CDR3 covers 18 residues. The V gene lost 5 bases and the J gene lost 1 base, with 22 bases spanning the gap. CDR3 bases: TGCGCCAGCAGTGGGGATCTCGGGAGACAGGTTTCCTACAATGAGCAGTTCTTC. Amino acid sequence: CASSGDLGRQVSYNEQFF.

The chain uses TRBV12-5 and TRBJ1-5; perhaps TRBD1 as D (6 bases). V was pared by 0 bases and J by 7 bases, with 25 bases between. The CDR3 is made up of 19 amino acids. Germline assignment: CDR1 LGHNT and CDR2 FRNRAP. The CDR3 loop is CASGLVPPPGTPQGQPQHF. The CDR3 nucleotides are TGTGCTAGTGGTTTGGTACCTCCTCCCGGGACACCCCAAGGACAGCCCCAGCATTTT.

This chain joins TRBV3-1 (or the pseudogene TRBV3-2) and TRBJ2-1; tentative D call: TRBD1 (6 bases). The CDR3 runs to 15 residues. Germline assignment: CDR1 LGHDT and CDR2 YNNKEL (reference sequence). Trimming stripped 4 bases from V and 7 bases from J, with 17 bases between. In nucleotides, the CDR3 is TGTGCCAGCAGCCGGGGGAACAGTCAGGGGAATGAGCAGTTCTTC. It encodes CASSRGNSQGNEQFF.

The chain joins TRBV7-9 to TRBJ1-3; 8 positions match TRBD1. The CDR3 totals 14 residues. CDR1 is SEHNR, CDR2 FQNEAQ, per germline (reference sequence). The junction had 0 bases not matched to a gene; V was cut back by 5 bases and J by 0 bases. The CDR3 DNA follows: TGTGCCAGCAGCACAGGGGGCTCTGGAAACACCATATATTTT. This sequence encodes CASSTGGSGNTIYF.

The rearrangement joins TRBV7-2 to TRBJ1-1, with D maybe TRBD1 (5 bases). The germline gives CDR1 SGHTA, CDR2 FQGNSA. The CDR3 length is 15 residues. V shed 1 base and J shed 4 bases, with 13 bases lying between them. CDR3 amino acids: CASSLGGGWVTEAFF. In DNA, the CDR3 is TGTGCCAGCAGCTTAGGGGGGGGATGGGTCACTGAAGCTTTCTTT.

CDR3 loop: CASSLGGVNTEAFF. The DNA of the CDR3 is TGCGCCAGCAGCTTGGGTGGGGTGAACACTGAAGCTTTCTTT. The rearrangement joins TRBV5-1 to TRBJ1-1, with D uncertain. The V gene's germline CDR1 is SGHRS and CDR2 YFSETQ. V lost 0 bases and J lost 0, with 6 bases in between. This CDR3 comprises 14 residues.

The V gene is TRBV19, the J gene TRBJ2-1; 7 bases map to TRBD2. CDR3 size: 16 residues. Germline values: CDR1 LNHDA, CDR2 SQIVND (reference sequence). Trimming cost V 5 bases and J 4 bases; bases outside gene matches: 11. The CDR3 region is CASSSRGEVGYNEQFF. CDR3 nucleotides: TGTGCCAGTAGTTCTCGGGGGGAAGTGGGGTACAATGAGCAGTTCTTC.

The chain has TRBV12-3 or TRBV12-4 and TRBJ2-2; no definite D call. The CDR3 runs 13 residues. Between the trimmed V and J ends, which lost 6 bases and 7 bases, there was a span of 12 bases. The DNA of the CDR3 is TGTGCCAGCAGCCAAGCGACCAACGGGGAGCTGTTTTTT. This gives the protein CASSQATNGELFF.

This clone was picked up one time. The CDR3 region is CASSLVSGGGGTEAFF. CDR3 coding DNA: TGTGCCAGCAGCTTGGTATCAGGGGGAGGAGGCACTGAAGCTTTCTTT. The rearrangement links TRBV7-2 to TRBJ1-1; 7 nucleotides align to TRBD1. V shed 3 bases and J 4 bases; nucleotides not matched to a gene: 11. Germline CDR1 and CDR2: SGHTA and FQGNSA. The CDR3 totals 16 residues.

The rearrangement joins TRBV20-1 to TRBJ2-3, with 8 positions matching TRBD2. Looked up from germline, CDR1 is DFQATT and CDR2 is SNEGSKA (reference sequence). The CDR3 runs 14 residues. V shed 3 bases and J 1 base; nucleotides not matched to a gene: 3. This chain's CDR3 is CSASSAGGTDTQYF. The CDR3 region has the DNA TGCAGTGCTAGTTCAGCGGGGGGCACAGATACGCAGTATTTT.

This chain uses TRBV15 with TRBJ2-5, with unresolved D. CDR1 and CDR2 from the germline V gene are LNHNV and YYDKDF (reference sequence). The CDR3 contains 13 residues. V lost 1 base, J lost 4 bases, and 7 bases lay in between. The CDR3 loop is CATSRVLGETQYF. The CDR3 region has the DNA TGTGCCACCAGCAGAGTTTTAGGAGAGACCCAGTACTTC.